This T cell receptor (beta chain) came from a study of T cell repertoires in aging, cancer and after chemotherapy. Overall study results and limits: Healthy donors lost TCR diversity with age mainly through richness, cancer patients through richness and evenness. These repertoire data do not allow conclusions about immunological memory after chemotherapy.

TCR beta rearrangements were amplified from peripheral blood genomic DNA. Multiplex touch-down PCR with TRB-A/B primers amplified rearranged V-D-J TRB sequences. TCRdb fed the multiplex PCR reads into MiXCR, producing one record per CDR3 protein. Here the sample spans thousands of distinct CDR3 sequences, 40% to 55% being singletons. This clonotype was detected a few times. The antigen remains unidentified. CDR1 KGHSH and CDR2 LQKENI come from the germline V gene. The CDR3 is made up of 14 amino acids. V was clipped by 3 bases and J by 5 bases, with 11 bases between them. This sequence was found in a human donor with a blood cancer. The chain has TRBV18 and TRBJ2-1; D is unresolved. The sequencing input was blood. The CDR3 DNA sequence: TGTGCCAGCTCACCCCGCCAAGCCGACAATGAGCAGTTCTTC. Translation gives CASSPRQADNEQFF.